The T cell receptor beta chain described here comes from a study of cytomegalovirus exposure and HLA in healthy donors. PCR was performed using 60 Vbeta and 13 Jbeta primers. Sequenced by immunoSEQ multiplex PCR; TCRdb stores in-frame clones only, minus some. The sample totals about 33,000 clones. CDR1 and CDR2 (germline): SGHAT, FQNNGV. V shed 3 bases and J shed 5 bases, with 10 bases lying between them. The CDR3 has 14 amino acids. Though probably carrying unrecorded immune exposures, donors were nominally healthy at sampling. Worth noting for this clone: Its antigen remains unknown.

Points from the study as a whole: Specificity of a few CMV-associated chains for CMV antigens was verified in vitro. After further analysis at a later stage, 16,951 TCR beta sequences were associated with HLA alleles at 0.05 false discovery rate.

Sequencing was carried out using PBMCs. The origin of this receptor is a middle-aged man in good health and CMV-seronegative. This chain uses TRBV11-2 with TRBJ2-2; no clear D. The CDR3 DNA reads TGTGCCAGCAGCTTTGGGCAGTCGACCGGGGAGCTGTTTTTT. This sequence encodes CASSFGQSTGELFF.